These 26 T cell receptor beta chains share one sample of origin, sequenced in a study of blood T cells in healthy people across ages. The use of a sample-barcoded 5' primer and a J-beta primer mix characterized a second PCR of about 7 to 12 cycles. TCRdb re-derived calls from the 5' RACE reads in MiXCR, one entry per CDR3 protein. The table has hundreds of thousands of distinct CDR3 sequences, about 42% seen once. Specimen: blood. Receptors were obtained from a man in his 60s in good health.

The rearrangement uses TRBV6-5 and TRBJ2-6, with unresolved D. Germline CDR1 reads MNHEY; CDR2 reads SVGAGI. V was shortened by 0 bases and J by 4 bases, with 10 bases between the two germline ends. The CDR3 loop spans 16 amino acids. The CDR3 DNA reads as TGTGCCAGCAGTTACTCCCGTTTGTCCGGGGCCAACGTCCTGACTTTC. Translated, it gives CASSYSRLSGANVLTF.

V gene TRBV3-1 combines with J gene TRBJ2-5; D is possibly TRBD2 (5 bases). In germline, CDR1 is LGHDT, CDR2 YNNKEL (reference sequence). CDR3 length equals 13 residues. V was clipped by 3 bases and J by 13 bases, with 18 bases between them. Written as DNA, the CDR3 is TGTGCCAGCAGCCAGATCTCCCTGGAGGCCCGGTACTTC. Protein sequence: CASSQISLEARYF.

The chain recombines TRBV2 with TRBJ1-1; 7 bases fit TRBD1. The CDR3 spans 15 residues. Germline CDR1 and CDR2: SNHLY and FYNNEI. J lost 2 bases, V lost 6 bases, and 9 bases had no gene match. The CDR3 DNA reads TGTGCCAGCAGGTACGACAGGGTGCGAAACACTGAAGCTTTCTTT. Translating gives CASRYDRVRNTEAFF.

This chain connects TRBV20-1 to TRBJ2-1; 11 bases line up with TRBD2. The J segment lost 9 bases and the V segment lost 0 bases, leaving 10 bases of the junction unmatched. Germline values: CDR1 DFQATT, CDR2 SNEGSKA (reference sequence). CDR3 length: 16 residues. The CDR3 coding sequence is TGCAGTGCTAGAGATAAGGGGCTAGCGGGGGGCGGTGAGCAGTTCTTC. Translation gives CSARDKGLAGGGEQFF.

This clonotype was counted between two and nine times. The CDR3 spells CASSQDRGLGNNEQFF. CDR3 in DNA: TGCGCCAGCAGCCAAGATAGGGGCCTAGGGAACAATGAGCAGTTCTTC. The chain joins TRBV4-1 to TRBJ2-1; weak D call: TRBD1 (5 bases). CDR3 length: 16 residues. Germline V gene lookup returns CDR1 MGHRA and CDR2 YSYEKL. V was pared by 0 bases and J by 5 bases, with 14 bases between.

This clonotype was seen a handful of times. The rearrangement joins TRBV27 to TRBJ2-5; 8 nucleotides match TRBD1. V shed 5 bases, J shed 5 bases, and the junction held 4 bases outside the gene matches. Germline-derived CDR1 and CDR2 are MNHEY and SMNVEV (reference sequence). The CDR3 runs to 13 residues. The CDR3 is CASSLHRGETQYF. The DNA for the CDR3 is TGTGCCAGCAGTCTACACAGGGGGGAGACCCAGTACTTC.

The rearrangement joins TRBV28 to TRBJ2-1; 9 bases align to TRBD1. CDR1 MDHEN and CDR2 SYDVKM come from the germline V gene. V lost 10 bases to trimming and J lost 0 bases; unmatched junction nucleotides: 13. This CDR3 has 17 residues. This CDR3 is CAITGTGRKSSYNEQFF. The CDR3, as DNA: TGTGCCATCACCGGGACAGGGCGGAAGAGCTCCTACAATGAGCAGTTCTTC.

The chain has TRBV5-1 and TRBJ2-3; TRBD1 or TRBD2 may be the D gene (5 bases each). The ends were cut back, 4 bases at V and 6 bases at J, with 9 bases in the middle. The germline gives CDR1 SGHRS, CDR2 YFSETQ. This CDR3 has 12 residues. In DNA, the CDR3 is TGCGCCAGCAGCATCAGGGAGGATACGCAGTATTTT. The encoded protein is CASSIREDTQYF.

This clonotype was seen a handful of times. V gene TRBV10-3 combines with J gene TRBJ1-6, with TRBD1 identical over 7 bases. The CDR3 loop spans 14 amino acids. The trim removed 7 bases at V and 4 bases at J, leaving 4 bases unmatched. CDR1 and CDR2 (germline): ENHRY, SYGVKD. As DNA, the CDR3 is TGTGCCATCACCCCGGGACAGTATAATTCACCCCTCCACTTT. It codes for CAITPGQYNSPLHF.

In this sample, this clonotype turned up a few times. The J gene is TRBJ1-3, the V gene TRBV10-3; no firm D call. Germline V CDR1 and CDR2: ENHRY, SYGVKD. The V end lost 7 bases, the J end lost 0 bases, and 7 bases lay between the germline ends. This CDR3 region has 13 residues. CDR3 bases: TGTGCCATCAAGAGGGACTCTGGAAACACCATATATTTT. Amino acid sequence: CAIKRDSGNTIYF.

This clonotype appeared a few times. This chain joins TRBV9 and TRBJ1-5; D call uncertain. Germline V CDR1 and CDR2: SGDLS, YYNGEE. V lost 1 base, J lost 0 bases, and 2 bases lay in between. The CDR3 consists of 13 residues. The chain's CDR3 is CASSVSSNQPQHF. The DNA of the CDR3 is TGTGCCAGCAGCGTATCTAGCAATCAGCCCCAGCATTTT.

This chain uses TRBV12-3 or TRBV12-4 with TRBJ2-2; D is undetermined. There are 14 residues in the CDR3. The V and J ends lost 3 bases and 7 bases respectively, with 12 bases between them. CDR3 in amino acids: CASSLTLKGGELFF. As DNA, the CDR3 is TGTGCCAGCAGTTTGACCCTAAAGGGCGGGGAGCTGTTTTTT.

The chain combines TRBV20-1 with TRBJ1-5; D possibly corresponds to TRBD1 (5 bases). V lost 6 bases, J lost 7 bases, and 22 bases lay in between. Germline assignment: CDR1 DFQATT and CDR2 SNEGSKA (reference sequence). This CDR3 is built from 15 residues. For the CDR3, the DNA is TGCAGTGCGGAACCCACTGGGACGGCCGGGCAGCCCCAGCATTTT. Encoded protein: CSAEPTGTAGQPQHF.

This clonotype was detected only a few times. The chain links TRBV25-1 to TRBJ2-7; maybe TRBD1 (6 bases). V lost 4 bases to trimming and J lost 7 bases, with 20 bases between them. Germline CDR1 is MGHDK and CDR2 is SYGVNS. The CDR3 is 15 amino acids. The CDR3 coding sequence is TGTGCCAGCAGTGTCCCCGGGACAAGATTCAATGAGCAGTACTTC. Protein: CASSVPGTRFNEQYF.

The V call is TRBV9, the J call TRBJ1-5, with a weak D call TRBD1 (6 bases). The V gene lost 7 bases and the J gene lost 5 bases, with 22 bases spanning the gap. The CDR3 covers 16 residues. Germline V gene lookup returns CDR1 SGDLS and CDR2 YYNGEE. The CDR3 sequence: CASGRGGQGRDQPQHF. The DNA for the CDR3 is TGTGCCAGCGGCCGTGGGGGGCAGGGAAGGGATCAGCCCCAGCATTTT.

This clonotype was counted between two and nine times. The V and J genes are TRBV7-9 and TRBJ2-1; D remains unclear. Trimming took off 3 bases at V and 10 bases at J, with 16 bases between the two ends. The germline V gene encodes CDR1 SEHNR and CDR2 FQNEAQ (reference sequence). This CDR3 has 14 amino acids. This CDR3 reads CASSLGSGFDEQFF. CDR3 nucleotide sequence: TGTGCCAGCAGCTTGGGGTCGGGTTTCGACGAGCAGTTCTTC.

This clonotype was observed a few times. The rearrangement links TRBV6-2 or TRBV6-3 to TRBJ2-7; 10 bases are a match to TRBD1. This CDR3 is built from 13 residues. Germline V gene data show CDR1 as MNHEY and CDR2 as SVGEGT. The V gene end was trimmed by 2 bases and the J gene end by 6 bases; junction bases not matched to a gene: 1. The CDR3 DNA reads TGTGCCAGCAGTTACGACAGGGGGCGCGAGCAGTACTTC. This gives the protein CASSYDRGREQYF.

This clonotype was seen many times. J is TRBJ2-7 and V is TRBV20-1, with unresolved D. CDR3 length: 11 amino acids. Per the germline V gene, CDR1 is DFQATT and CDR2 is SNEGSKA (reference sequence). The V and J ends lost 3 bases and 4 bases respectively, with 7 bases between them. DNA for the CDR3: TGCAGTGCTAGTTCCCTTTACGAGCAGTACTTC. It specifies CSASSLYEQYF.

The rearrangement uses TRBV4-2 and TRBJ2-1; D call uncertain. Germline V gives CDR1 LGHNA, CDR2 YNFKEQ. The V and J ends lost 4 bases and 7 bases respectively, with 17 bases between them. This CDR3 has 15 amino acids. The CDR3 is CASSLDSLEANEQFF. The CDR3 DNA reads TGTGCCAGCAGCCTGGATAGTCTTGAGGCGAATGAGCAGTTCTTC.

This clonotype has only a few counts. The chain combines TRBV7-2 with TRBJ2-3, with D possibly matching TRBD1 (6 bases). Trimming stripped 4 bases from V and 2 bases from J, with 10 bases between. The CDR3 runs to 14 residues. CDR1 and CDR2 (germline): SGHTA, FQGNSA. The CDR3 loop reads CASSSDRFTDTQYF. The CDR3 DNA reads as TGTGCCAGCAGCTCCGACAGGTTCACAGATACGCAGTATTTT.

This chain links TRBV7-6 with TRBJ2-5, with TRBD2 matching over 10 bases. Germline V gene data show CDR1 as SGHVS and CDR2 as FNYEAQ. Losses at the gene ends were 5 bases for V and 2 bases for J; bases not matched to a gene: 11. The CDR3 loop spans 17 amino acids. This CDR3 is CASSASGGASAQETQYF. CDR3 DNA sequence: TGTGCCAGCAGCGCGAGCGGGGGGGCCTCGGCTCAAGAGACCCAGTACTTC.

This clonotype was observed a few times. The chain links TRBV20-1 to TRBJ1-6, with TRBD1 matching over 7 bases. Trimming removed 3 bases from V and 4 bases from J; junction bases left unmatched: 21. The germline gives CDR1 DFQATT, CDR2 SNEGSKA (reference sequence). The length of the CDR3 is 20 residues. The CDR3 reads CSARLLDREDFLEYNSPLHF. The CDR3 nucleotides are TGCAGTGCTAGGCTATTAGACAGGGAAGATTTTCTAGAATATAATTCACCCCTCCACTTT.

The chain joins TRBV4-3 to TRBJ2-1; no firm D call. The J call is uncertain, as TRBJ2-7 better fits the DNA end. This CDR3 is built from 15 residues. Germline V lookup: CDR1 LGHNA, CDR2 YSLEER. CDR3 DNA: TGCGCCAGCAGCCAAGGTGTTTTAGGGTTCTACGAGCAGTACTTC. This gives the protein CASSQGVLGFYEQYF.

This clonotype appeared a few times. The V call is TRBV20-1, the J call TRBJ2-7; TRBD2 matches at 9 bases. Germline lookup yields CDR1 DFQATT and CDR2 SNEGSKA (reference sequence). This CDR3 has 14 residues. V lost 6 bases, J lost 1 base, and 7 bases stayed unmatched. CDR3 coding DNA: TGCAGTGCCACCGGGACTAGCAGGTCCTACGAGCAGTACTTC. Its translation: CSATGTSRSYEQYF.

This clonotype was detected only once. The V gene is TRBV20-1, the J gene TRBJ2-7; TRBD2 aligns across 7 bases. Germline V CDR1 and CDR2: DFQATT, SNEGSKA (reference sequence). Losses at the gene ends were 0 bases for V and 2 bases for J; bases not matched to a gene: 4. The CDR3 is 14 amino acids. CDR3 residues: CSAREERGTYEQYF. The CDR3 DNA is TGCAGTGCTAGAGAAGAGCGGGGCACCTACGAGCAGTACTTC.

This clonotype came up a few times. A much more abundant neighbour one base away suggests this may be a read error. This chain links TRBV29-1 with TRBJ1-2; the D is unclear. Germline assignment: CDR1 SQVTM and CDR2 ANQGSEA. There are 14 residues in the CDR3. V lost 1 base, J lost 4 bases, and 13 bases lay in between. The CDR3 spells CSVEGGETTYGYTF. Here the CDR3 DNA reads TGCAGCGTTGAAGGAGGTGAGACCACCTATGGCTACACCTTC.